Below are 30 T cell receptor beta chains sequenced from a single sample in a study of blood T cell repertoires in COVID-19. Assay: immunoSEQ multiplex PCR; the TCRdb copy retains only in-frame clones and omits some. This table holds approximately 150,000 clones, roughly 88% found once. The sequenced sample consisted of peripheral blood. The source is a woman aged 60-75 years with acute or convalescent COVID-19.

This chain uses TRBV7-9 with TRBJ2-7, with unresolved D. Per germline, CDR1 SEHNR and CDR2 FQNEAQ (reference sequence). The CDR3 extends over 14 amino acids. The V gene lost 10 bases and the J gene lost 5 bases, with 21 bases spanning the gap. This CDR3 reads CATGVTAIKNEQYF. The CDR3, as DNA: TGTGCCACCGGAGTAACCGCGATCAAGAACGAGCAGTACTTC.

The J gene is TRBJ2-1, the V gene TRBV7-8; 12 positions match TRBD2. The germline CDR1 and CDR2 sequences are SGHVS and FQNEAQ. This CDR3 spans 16 amino acids. Unmatched junction bases numbered 6, after V lost 5 bases and J lost 4 bases. The CDR3 DNA is TGTGCCAGCAGCCTGATGACTAGCGGGGGTTACAATGAGCAGTTCTTC. This encodes CASSLMTSGGYNEQFF.

V gene TRBV27 combines with J gene TRBJ1-1, with a weak D call TRBD1 (6 bases). Germline lookup yields CDR1 MNHEY and CDR2 SMNVEV (reference sequence). This CDR3 has 14 residues. Trimming took off 3 bases at V and 5 bases at J, with 13 bases between the two ends. CDR3 sequence reads: CASSFLGGGTEAFF. The CDR3 nucleotides read TGTGCCAGCAGTTTCTTAGGGGGGGGGACTGAAGCTTTCTTT.

The chain joins TRBV12-3 or TRBV12-4 to TRBJ1-5, with 9 bases identical to TRBD1. This CDR3 contains 13 residues. The V gene end was trimmed by 4 bases and the J gene end by 12 bases; junction bases not matched to a gene: 7. CDR3 protein: CASSWDRVGLQHF. The CDR3 coding sequence is TGTGCCAGCAGTTGGGACAGGGTGGGTCTCCAGCATTTT.

V is TRBV19 and J is TRBJ1-3, with 7 bases that match TRBD1. Germline V gene lookup returns CDR1 LNHDA and CDR2 SQIVND (reference sequence). The CDR3 runs to 16 residues. V lost 6 bases, J lost 1 base, and 9 bases stayed unmatched. The CDR3 DNA sequence: TGTGCCAGTAGAACCCGGGAACAGGGGTCTGGAAACACCATATATTTT. It translates to CASRTREQGSGNTIYF.

The V gene is TRBV27, the J gene TRBJ2-7; D is uncertain. Germline CDR1 and CDR2: MNHEY and SMNVEV (reference sequence). Trimming removed 2 bases at V and 5 bases at J, with 13 bases between. The CDR3 contains 14 residues. The CDR3 nucleotides read TGTGCCAGCAGTTTACGGAGTCTTTCTAACGAGCAGTACTTC. Protein product: CASSLRSLSNEQYF.

The chain is built from TRBV27 and TRBJ2-7, with 8 bases identical to TRBD1. CDR3 length: 19 amino acids. CDR1 and CDR2 from the germline V gene are MNHEY and SMNVEV (reference sequence). The V and J ends lost 2 bases and 4 bases, in that order; junction bases with no gene match: 19. CDR3: CASSLRATGDRVNGYEQYF. For the CDR3, the DNA is TGTGCCAGCAGTTTACGGGCGACAGGGGATCGGGTCAATGGGTACGAGCAGTACTTC.

The chain is built from TRBV16 and TRBJ1-5; possible D gene TRBD1, 6 bases. CDR1 and CDR2 from the germline V gene are KGHSY and FQNENV. V was cut by 4 bases and J by 0 bases, with 16 bases left in between. This CDR3 has 17 amino acids. This chain's CDR3 is CASSPAGQFNSNQPQHF. CDR3 nucleotide sequence: TGTGCCAGCAGCCCGGCTGGACAGTTTAATAGCAATCAGCCCCAGCATTTT.

The DNA for the CDR3 is TGTGCCAGCAGGAAAACCGGGACAGGAACCAATTCACCCCTCCACTTT. This codes for CASRKTGTGTNSPLHF. J is TRBJ1-6 and V is TRBV7-6, with 8 bases lining up with TRBD1. The length of the CDR3 is 16 residues. CDR1 and CDR2 from the germline V gene are SGHVS and FNYEAQ. With V trimmed by 6 bases and J by 7 bases, 11 bases remained unmatched.

The CDR3 nucleotides read TGTGCCAGCTCAGACGGTGAGGACTATGGCTACACCTTC. Translated: CASSDGEDYGYTF. The V and J genes are TRBV18 and TRBJ1-2; D is undetermined. Germline-derived CDR1 and CDR2 are KGHSH and LQKENI. This CDR3 has 13 residues. V lost 5 bases, J lost 3 bases, and 10 bases lay in between.

This chain joins TRBV18 and TRBJ2-3, with a possible D match to TRBD2 (6 bases). Looked up from germline, CDR1 is KGHSH and CDR2 is LQKENI. With 1 base removed from V and 6 bases from J, the gap between germline ends came to 14 bases. The CDR3 covers 15 residues. The CDR3 spells CASSPLAVPGDTQYF. CDR3 nucleotide sequence: TGTGCCAGCTCACCACTAGCGGTCCCTGGGGATACGCAGTATTTT.

A word on this clone: Other DNA variants within this sample encode the same CDR3. This chain links TRBV28 with TRBJ1-5; 8 nucleotides align to TRBD1. Germline CDR1 reads MDHEN; CDR2 reads SYDVKM. The CDR3 length is 14 residues. Trimming removed 4 bases from V and 5 bases from J; junction bases left unmatched: 4. The CDR3 reads CASSSGQGDQPQHF. DNA for the CDR3: TGTGCCAGCAGTTCTGGACAGGGAGATCAGCCCCAGCATTTT.

The gene calls are TRBV21-1 and TRBJ1-4; the DNA was not used to check the table's D call, TRBD1. TRBV21-1 is assigned pseudogene status. The CDR3 extends over 18 amino acids. In DNA, the CDR3 is TGTGCCAGCAGCAAATTTAGACAGGTAGGGGTCCCATGTGAAAAACTGTTTTTT. It specifies CASSKFRQVGVPCEKLFF.

This clone was detected once. V usage is TRBV7-3 and J usage is TRBJ2-5, with TRBD2 matching over 8 bases. The CDR3 spans 19 residues. The J segment lost 4 bases and the V segment lost 1 base, leaving 17 bases of the junction unmatched. Germline V gene sequence: CDR1 SGHTA, CDR2 FQGTGA. CDR3 in DNA: TGTGCCAGCAGCTTAAAGAGGAGTTCGGGGGGGGCCCCCGGAGAGACCCAGTACTTC. This gives the protein CASSLKRSSGGAPGETQYF.

The rearrangement joins TRBV4-3 to TRBJ1-1; tentatively, D is TRBD1 (5 bases). In germline, CDR1 is LGHNA, CDR2 YSLEER. This CDR3 spans 14 amino acids. The V end lost 6 bases, the J end lost 3 bases, and 14 bases lay between the germline ends. CDR3 in DNA: TGCGCCAGCAGTCTCACCTGGGGGGACACTGAAGCTTTCTTT. As protein: CASSLTWGDTEAFF.

J is TRBJ1-3 and V is TRBV5-1; D uncertain. The CDR3 sequence is 13 residues long. V lost 5 bases to trimming and J lost 3 bases, with 9 bases between them. Looked up from germline, CDR1 is SGHRS and CDR2 is YFSETQ. CDR3 residues: CASRVGDGNTIYF. In DNA form, the CDR3 reads TGCGCCAGCAGGGTGGGCGATGGAAACACCATATATTTT.

The chain uses TRBV7-2 and TRBJ2-5; TRBD1 matches at 7 bases. Germline loops: CDR1 SGHTA, CDR2 FQGNSA. The CDR3 length is 14 residues. The J segment lost 3 bases and the V segment lost 2 bases, leaving 3 bases of the junction unmatched. This CDR3 is CASSLRTGKETQYF. The CDR3 DNA sequence: TGTGCCAGCAGCTTAAGGACAGGCAAAGAGACCCAGTACTTC.

This clone was counted between two and nine times. V usage is TRBV6-5 and J usage is TRBJ1-4; TRBD1 aligns across 7 bases. This CDR3 has 15 residues. Germline V lookup: CDR1 MNHEY, CDR2 SVGAGI. Losses at the gene ends were 3 bases for V and 5 bases for J; bases not matched to a gene: 6. Here the CDR3 DNA reads TGTGCCAGCAGTTATGGCGGGACAGTAAATGAAAAACTGTTTTTT. Amino acid sequence: CASSYGGTVNEKLFF.

The V call is TRBV10-3, the J call TRBJ2-2; a weak D match, TRBD2 (6 bases). V dropped 6 bases and J dropped 2 bases, with 13 bases sitting between them. CDR3 size: 15 residues. The germline V gene has CDR1 ENHRY and CDR2 SYGVKD. The DNA of the CDR3 is TGTGCCATCAGGACCGGGACTGCAAACACCGGGGAGCTGTTTTTT. This codes for CAIRTGTANTGELFF.

The chain combines TRBV4-2 with TRBJ2-5; the match to TRBD2 covers 7 bases. V lost 4 bases and J lost 4; bases outside the gene matches: 9. Per the germline V gene, CDR1 is LGHNA and CDR2 is YNFKEQ. This CDR3 has 15 amino acids. The CDR3 region is CASSLYRGDGETQYF. CDR3 nucleotides: TGTGCCAGCAGCCTTTACCGGGGGGATGGAGAGACCCAGTACTTC.

The chain is built from TRBV3-1 (or the pseudogene TRBV3-2) and TRBJ1-1, with 8 bases lining up with TRBD1. V lost 6 bases and J lost 5; bases outside the gene matches: 8. The germline CDR1 and CDR2 sequences are LGHDT and YNNKEL (reference sequence). The CDR3 runs 14 residues. In DNA form, the CDR3 reads TGTGCCAGCAGTTTCGCTACAGGGGGGACTGAAGCTTTCTTT. Its protein is CASSFATGGTEAFF.

V gene TRBV7-2 combines with J gene TRBJ1-2, with 12 bases identical to TRBD1. The CDR3 is 16 residues long. The trim removed 3 bases at V and 6 bases at J, leaving 8 bases unmatched. CDR1 SGHTA and CDR2 FQGNSA come from the germline V gene. The CDR3, as DNA: TGTGCCAGCAGCTTGGATCCGGGACAGGGGGCGGATGGCTACACCTTC. This gives the protein CASSLDPGQGADGYTF. The full variable domain, completed using reference TRBV7-2 and TRBJ1-2, is GAGVSQSPSNKVTEKGKDVELRCDPISGHTALYWYRQSLGQGLEFLIYFQGNSAPDKSGLPSDRFSAERTGGSVSTLTIQRTQQEDSAVYLCASSLDPGQGADGYTFGSGTRLTVV.

The chain couples TRBV5-4 to TRBJ2-3; TRBD2 matches at 9 bases. Trimming removed 4 bases from V and 1 base from J; junction bases left unmatched: 16. The CDR3 sequence is 19 residues long. Germline assignment: CDR1 SGHNT and CDR2 YYREEE (reference sequence). DNA of the CDR3: TGTGCCAGCAGCGGAGCTCCAGCGGGGGGCCCGGGGGGCACAGATACGCAGTATTTT. It is translated as CASSGAPAGGPGGTDTQYF.

V and J are TRBV5-6 and TRBJ1-1, with D uncertain. Trimming stripped 5 bases from V and 1 base from J, with 18 bases between. The CDR3 spans 16 residues. Germline CDR1 SGHDT, CDR2 YYEEEE. CDR3 sequence (DNA): TGTGCCAGCAGAGAGGGTATTAGGTTTCGGAACACTGAAGCTTTCTTT. The encoded protein is CASREGIRFRNTEAFF.

The gene calls are TRBV27 and TRBJ2-1, with 13 bases aligning to TRBD2. The length of the CDR3 is 15 residues. Germline CDR1 reads MNHEY; CDR2 reads SMNVEV (reference sequence). With 1 base clipped from V and 6 bases from J, the junction kept 0 bases outside the gene matches. The CDR3 bases are TGTGCCAGCAGTTTATGGACTAGCGGGGGCAATGAGCAGTTCTTC. Amino acid sequence: CASSLWTSGGNEQFF.

The J gene is TRBJ1-3, the V gene TRBV27, with 7 nucleotides matching TRBD1. Germline assignment: CDR1 MNHEY and CDR2 SMNVEV (reference sequence). CDR3 length: 16 amino acids. V lost 4 bases and J lost 0; bases outside the gene matches: 6. This CDR3 is CASSSSRTGSGNTIYF. The CDR3 DNA sequence: TGTGCCAGCAGTTCCTCCCGGACAGGCTCTGGAAACACCATATATTTT.

The chain has TRBV10-3 and TRBJ2-6, with 8 bases matching TRBD1. CDR3 length equals 16 residues. CDR1 and CDR2 (germline): ENHRY, SYGVKD. After removal of 5 bases from V and 4 bases from J, the junction contained 7 bases not matched to a gene. CDR3 sequence reads: CAISTGQGSGANVLTF. DNA of the CDR3: TGTGCCATCAGTACCGGACAGGGTTCAGGGGCCAACGTCCTGACTTTC.

This clone has only one observation. This chain connects TRBV4-1 to TRBJ1-3, with D unclear. Germline V gives CDR1 MGHRA, CDR2 YSYEKL. The CDR3 length is 15 residues. The ends were cut back, 8 bases at V and 4 bases at J, with 18 bases in the middle. The CDR3 reads CASGLTIGLGNTIYF. The CDR3 DNA reads as TGCGCCAGCGGACTCACTATCGGCCTCGGAAACACCATATATTTT.

The chain joins TRBV28 to TRBJ1-5; D ambiguous. V was pared by 2 bases and J by 0 bases, with 11 bases between. The germline gives CDR1 MDHEN, CDR2 SYDVKM. The CDR3 consists of 16 residues. Written as DNA, the CDR3 is TGTGCCAGCAGTTTACTGGCAGACTATAGCAATCAGCCCCAGCATTTT. Amino acids: CASSLLADYSNQPQHF.

This clone was seen only a few times. The chain recombines TRBV29-1 with TRBJ1-1; 7 bases align to TRBD1. The V gene end was trimmed by 6 bases and the J gene end by 4 bases; junction bases not matched to a gene: 11. Germline CDR1 SQVTM, CDR2 ANQGSEA. The CDR3 loop spans 14 amino acids. CDR3 sequence reads: CSVSNRGEGTEAFF. CDR3 in DNA: TGCAGCGTCTCTAACAGGGGTGAGGGCACTGAAGCTTTCTTT. The full variable domain, its missing parts supplied by reference TRBV29-1 and TRBJ1-1, is SAVISQKPSRDICQRGTSLTIQCQVDSQVTMMFWYRQQPGQSLTLIATANQGSEATYESGFVIDKFPISRPNLTFSTLTVSNMSPEDSSIYLCSVSNRGEGTEAFFGQGTRLTVV.